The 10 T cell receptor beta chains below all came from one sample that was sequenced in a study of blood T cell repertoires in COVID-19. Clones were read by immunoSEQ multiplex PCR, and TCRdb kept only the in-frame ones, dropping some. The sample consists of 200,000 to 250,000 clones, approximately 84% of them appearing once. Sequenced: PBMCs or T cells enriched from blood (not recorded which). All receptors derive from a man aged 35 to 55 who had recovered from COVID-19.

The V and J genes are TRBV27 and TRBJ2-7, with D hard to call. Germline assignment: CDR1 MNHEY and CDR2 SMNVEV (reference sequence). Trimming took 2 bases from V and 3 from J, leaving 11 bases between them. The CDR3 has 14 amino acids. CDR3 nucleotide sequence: TGTGCCAGCAGTTTAGGCCCGTCCCTCTACGAGCAGTACTTC. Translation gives CASSLGPSLYEQYF.

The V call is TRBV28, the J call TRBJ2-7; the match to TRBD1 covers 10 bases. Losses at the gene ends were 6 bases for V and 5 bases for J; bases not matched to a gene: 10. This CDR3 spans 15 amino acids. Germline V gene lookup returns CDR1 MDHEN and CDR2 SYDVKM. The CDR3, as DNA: TGTGCCAGCAGCCAGACAGGGGGCGGACGGCACGAGCAGTACTTC. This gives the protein CASSQTGGGRHEQYF.

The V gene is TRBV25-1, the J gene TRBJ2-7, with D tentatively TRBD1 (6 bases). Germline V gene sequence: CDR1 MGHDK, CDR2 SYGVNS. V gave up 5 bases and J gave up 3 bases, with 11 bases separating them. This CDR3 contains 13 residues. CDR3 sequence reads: CASSTGSDYEQYF. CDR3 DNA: TGTGCCAGCAGTACAGGGAGCGACTACGAGCAGTACTTC.

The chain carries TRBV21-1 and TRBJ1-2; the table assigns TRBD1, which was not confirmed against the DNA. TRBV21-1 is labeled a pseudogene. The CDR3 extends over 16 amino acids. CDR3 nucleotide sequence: TGTGCCAGCAGTCCGTTTACCGGGACAAGGAGCTATGGCTACACCTTC. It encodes CASSPFTGTRSYGYTF.

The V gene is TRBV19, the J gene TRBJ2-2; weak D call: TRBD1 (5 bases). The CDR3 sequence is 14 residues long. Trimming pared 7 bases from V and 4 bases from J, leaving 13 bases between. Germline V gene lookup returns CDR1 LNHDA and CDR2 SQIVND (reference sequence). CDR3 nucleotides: TGTGCCAGTACATGGGGCGTATTCACCGGGGAGCTGTTTTTT. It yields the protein CASTWGVFTGELFF.

In DNA form, the CDR3 reads TGTGCCAGCAGTGACGAGCGGTTTAACGAGCAGTACTTC. Its translation: CASSDERFNEQYF. The rearrangement links TRBV2 to TRBJ2-7; D might be TRBD2 (5 bases). The CDR3 runs 13 residues. The V gene lost 3 bases and the J gene lost 5 bases, with 11 bases spanning the gap. Per germline, CDR1 SNHLY and CDR2 FYNNEI.

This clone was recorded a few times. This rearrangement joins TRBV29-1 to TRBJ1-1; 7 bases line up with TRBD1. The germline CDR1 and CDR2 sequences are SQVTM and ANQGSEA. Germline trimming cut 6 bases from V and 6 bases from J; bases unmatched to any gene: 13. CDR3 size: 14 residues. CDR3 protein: CSVRRQGGYPEAFF. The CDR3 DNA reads TGCAGCGTGCGAAGACAGGGTGGGTACCCTGAAGCTTTCTTT.

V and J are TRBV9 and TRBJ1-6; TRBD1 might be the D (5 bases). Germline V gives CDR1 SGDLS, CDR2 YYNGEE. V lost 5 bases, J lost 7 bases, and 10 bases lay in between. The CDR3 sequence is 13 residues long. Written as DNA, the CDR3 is TGTGCCAGCAGAAGGGGTGGAAATTCACCCCTCCACTTT. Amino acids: CASRRGGNSPLHF.

CDR3 DNA: TGTGCCAGCAGCCATGAGCGGGGGGGGACCTACGAGCAGTACTTC. It specifies CASSHERGGTYEQYF. The V and J genes are TRBV7-2 and TRBJ2-7, with 10 bases aligning to TRBD2. J was trimmed by 2 bases and V by 5 bases; bases with no gene match: 6. The CDR3 runs 15 residues. Germline V gives CDR1 SGHTA, CDR2 FQGNSA.

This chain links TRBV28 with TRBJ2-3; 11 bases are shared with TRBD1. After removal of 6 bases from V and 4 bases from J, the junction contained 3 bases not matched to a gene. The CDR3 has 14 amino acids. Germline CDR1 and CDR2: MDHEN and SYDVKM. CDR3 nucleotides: TGTGCCAGCAGACCGGGACAGGGGGCAGATACGCAGTATTTT. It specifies CASRPGQGADTQYF. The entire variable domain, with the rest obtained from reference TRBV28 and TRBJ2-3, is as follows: DVKVTQSSRYLVKRTGEKVFLECVQDMDHENMFWYRQDPGLGLRLIYFSYDVKMKEKGDIPEGYSVSREKKERFSLILESASTNQTSMYLCASRPGQGADTQYFGPGTRLTVL.